The clone carrying this TCR beta chain came up once. The PBMCs were sourced from fresh peripheral blood (about 10 ml). RNA transcripts yielded amplified TCR beta CDR3 regions. The HTBI set primed first-round TCR CDR3 RT-PCR. TCRdb processed the multiplex PCR reads anew with MiXCR; each CDR3 protein has one entry. The sample shows 350,000 to 450,000 distinct CDR3 sequences, about an eighth of them seen only once. This sample was taken from a study of T cells in Graves' hyperthyroidism and ophthalmopathy. The receptor was isolated from a man aged 45-65 years with Graves' ophthalmopathy. The sequenced material came from blood.

Here the CDR3 DNA reads TGCAGTGCGCTTAGCGGGAGCACAGATACGCAGTATTTT. Translated, it gives CSALSGSTDTQYF. The gene calls are TRBV20-1 and TRBJ2-3, with 7 bases lining up with TRBD2. CDR3 length: 13 residues. The ends lost 6 bases at V and 0 bases at J; junction bases unmatched: 3. Germline CDR1 is DFQATT and CDR2 is SNEGSKA (reference sequence).